This T cell receptor beta chain derives from a study of OX40 agonist ivuxolimab in advanced cancers. Looking at the study overall: Ivuxolimab, which patients received intravenously every 2 weeks, was dosed at 0.01 to 10 mg/kg. Hepatocellular carcinoma, melanoma, renal cell or head and neck cancer was diagnosed in the dose-escalation patients.

Sequencing was performed with immunoSEQ multiplex PCR; in TCRdb, only in-frame clones are kept and a portion is missing. The data show roughly 90,000 clones, with around 88% seen just once and approximately 1.3% held by the top ten. In germline, CDR1 is SGHNT, CDR2 YYREEE (reference sequence). The CDR3 contains 14 residues. V lost 3 bases and J lost 6; bases outside the gene matches: 7. Sequencing was performed on CD4+ or CD8+ T cells sorted from blood, taken in a trial of the OX40 agonist ivuxolimab. The receptor comes from an adult with an advanced solid tumor such as melanoma, head and neck, liver or kidney cancer. This chain connects TRBV5-4 to TRBJ2-3; 7 bases map to TRBD2. The CDR3 DNA follows: TGTGCCAGCAGCTCGCGACTAGCAGGGGATACGCAGTATTTT. This translates into CASSSRLAGDTQYF.